These 23 T cell receptor beta chains originate from one sample sequenced in a study of regulatory and conventional T cells in RAG deficiency. Profiling relied on immunoSEQ multiplex PCR, and the TCRdb table lists in-frame clones only, not all of them. Among 32,000 or so clones, about 88% were seen once, and the ten largest hold 12% to 15%. These sequences were also reported in another study, on regulatory T cells. According to that study: Primers: 52 TRBV forward and 13 TRBJ reverse.

Sequencing used CD8+ T cells sorted from blood. These receptors originate from a human donor in good health.

The J gene is TRBJ1-6, the V gene TRBV19; no clear D. Trimming shortened V by 5 bases and J by 7 bases, and 15 bases separated the two germline ends. This CDR3 has 15 residues. The germline gives CDR1 LNHDA, CDR2 SQIVND (reference sequence). CDR3 sequence reads: CASSPDGSLNSPLHF. The CDR3 region has the DNA TGTGCCAGTAGTCCCGATGGCAGCCTGAATTCACCCCTCCACTTT.

Written as DNA, the CDR3 is TGCGCCAGCAGTGTCGGCAGGGGGGAGACCCAGTACTTC. Its protein product is CASSVGRGETQYF. This chain links TRBV10-1 with TRBJ2-5; TRBD1 aligns across 7 bases. CDR1 WNHNN and CDR2 SYGVQD come from the germline V gene (reference sequence). The V and J ends lost 4 bases and 5 bases, in that order; junction bases with no gene match: 4. This CDR3 spans 13 amino acids.

This sequence joins TRBV27 and TRBJ1-4; 10 nucleotides agree with TRBD1. CDR3 size: 17 residues. The trim removed 1 base at V and 0 bases at J, leaving 2 bases unmatched. In germline, CDR1 is MNHEY, CDR2 SMNVEV (reference sequence). CDR3 amino acids: CASSLFGTGATNEKLFF. The CDR3 DNA sequence: TGTGCCAGCAGTTTATTCGGGACAGGGGCAACTAATGAAAAACTGTTTTTT.

The CDR3 spells CASSPRDRYNSPLHF. CDR3 nucleotides: TGTGCCAGCTCACCCCGGGACAGATATAATTCACCCCTCCACTTT. This rearrangement joins TRBV18 to TRBJ1-6; 7 bases map to TRBD1. J lost 4 bases, V lost 3 bases, and 3 bases had no gene match. The CDR3 spans 15 residues. CDR1 is KGHSH, CDR2 LQKENI, per germline. The entire variable domain, with the rest obtained from reference TRBV18 and TRBJ1-6, is as follows: NAGVMQNPRHLVRRRGQEARLRCSPMKGHSHVYWYRQLPEEGLKFMVYLQKENIIDESGMPKERFSAEFPKEGPSILRIQQVVRGDSAAYFCASSPRDRYNSPLHFGNGTRLTVT.

The V call is TRBV5-1, the J call TRBJ2-3; TRBD2 agrees at 12 bases. This CDR3 region has 17 residues. Germline assignment: CDR1 SGHRS and CDR2 YFSETQ. Trimming removed 4 bases from V and 6 bases from J; junction bases left unmatched: 12. The CDR3 nucleotides are TGCGCCAGCAGCCAGAGGACTAGCGGGATCCCTCGGGATACGCAGTATTTT. Translating it yields CASSQRTSGIPRDTQYF.

V is TRBV27 and J is TRBJ2-7; D remains unclear. Trimming stripped 2 bases from V and 3 bases from J, with 8 bases between. This CDR3 comprises 13 residues. The germline gives CDR1 MNHEY, CDR2 SMNVEV (reference sequence). Here the CDR3 reads CASSLAVHYEQYF. In DNA form, the CDR3 reads TGTGCCAGCAGTTTAGCGGTCCACTACGAGCAGTACTTC.

CDR3 protein: CASSDDSSYEQYF. The CDR3 DNA reads as TGTGCCAGTAGTGACGACAGCTCCTACGAGCAGTACTTC. The chain links TRBV19 to TRBJ2-7, with a weak D call TRBD1 (5 bases). V was clipped by 5 bases and J by 0 bases, with 8 bases between them. The CDR3 consists of 13 residues. Germline V CDR1 and CDR2: LNHDA, SQIVND (reference sequence).

As DNA, the CDR3 is TGCAGCGTGAATGAGGCTGTGAACACTGAAGCTTTCTTT. This encodes CSVNEAVNTEAFF. This chain uses TRBV29-1 with TRBJ1-1; D is uncertain. Trimming cost V 6 bases and J 0 bases, with 11 bases left between them. CDR1 is SQVTM, CDR2 ANQGSEA, per germline. CDR3 size: 13 residues.

This sequence joins TRBV19 and TRBJ2-1; D perhaps matches TRBD1 (6 bases). CDR3 length equals 12 residues. Trimming left V 8 bases short and J 5 bases short, with 10 bases between. The V gene's germline CDR1 is LNHDA and CDR2 SQIVND (reference sequence). CDR3 bases: TGTGCCAGTGAACAGGGCCACAATGAGCAGTTCTTC. This gives the protein CASEQGHNEQFF.

This chain links TRBV28 with TRBJ2-5, with 9 positions matching TRBD1. The J call is uncertain, as TRBJ2-7 better fits the DNA end. The CDR3 sequence is 16 residues long. Germline V gene lookup returns CDR1 MDHEN and CDR2 SYDVKM. The CDR3 sequence is CASSQVLGQGWYEQYF. CDR3 bases: TGTGCCAGCAGCCAAGTGCTGGGACAGGGCTGGTACGAGCAGTACTTC.

The chain couples TRBV29-1 to TRBJ2-1, with D unresolved. The length of the CDR3 is 11 residues. Trimming took off 2 bases at V and 12 bases at J, with 11 bases between the two ends. The V gene's germline CDR1 is SQVTM and CDR2 ANQGSEA. The CDR3 DNA is TGCAGCGTTGAACTGCCCGCTGGGCAGTTCTTC. As protein: CSVELPAGQFF.

The chain couples TRBV7-6 to TRBJ2-1; tentatively, D is TRBD2 (5 bases). The CDR3 sequence is 16 residues long. Trimming cost V 2 bases and J 0 bases, with 11 bases left between them. Germline V gene lookup returns CDR1 SGHVS and CDR2 FNYEAQ. The CDR3 reads CASSLPAVSSYNEQFF. In DNA, the CDR3 is TGTGCCAGCAGCTTACCAGCGGTTAGCTCCTACAATGAGCAGTTCTTC.

This clone was observed once. This sequence joins TRBV25-1 and TRBJ1-5; weak D call: TRBD1 (5 bases). Trimming left V 3 bases short and J 4 bases short, with 10 bases between. Germline V gives CDR1 MGHDK, CDR2 SYGVNS. The CDR3 totals 14 residues. CDR3 DNA: TGTGCCAGCAGTGATCGAAGGGGAAATCAGCCCCAGCATTTT. This sequence encodes CASSDRRGNQPQHF.

The chain carries TRBV6-1 and TRBJ1-1, with 8 bases matching TRBD1. Germline trimming cut 7 bases from V and 5 bases from J; bases unmatched to any gene: 12. The CDR3 covers 15 residues. Germline CDR1 reads MNHNS; CDR2 reads SASEGT. CDR3 sequence reads: CASTWAGGAETEAFF. CDR3 DNA sequence: TGTGCCAGCACGTGGGCAGGGGGCGCCGAGACTGAAGCTTTCTTT.

A note on this clone: Other DNA sequences from this sample encode an identical CDR3 as well. The gene calls are TRBV2 and TRBJ1-1, with D possibly matching TRBD1 (6 bases). In germline, CDR1 is SNHLY, CDR2 FYNNEI. Trimming removed 4 bases at V and 5 bases at J, with 8 bases between. The CDR3 spans 12 residues. The CDR3 loop reads CASSVGGTEAFF. Here the CDR3 DNA reads TGTGCCAGCAGTGTAGGGGGGACTGAAGCTTTCTTT. The whole variable domain, remainder taken from reference TRBV2 and TRBJ1-1, is EPEVTQTPSHQVTQMGQEVILRCVPISNHLYFYWYRQILGQKVEFLVSFYNNEISEKSEIFDDQFSVERPDGSNFTLKIRSTKLEDSAMYFCASSVGGTEAFFGQGTRLTVV.

The chain uses TRBV27 and TRBJ2-7; 11 bases fit TRBD1. Germline loops: CDR1 MNHEY, CDR2 SMNVEV (reference sequence). V lost 5 bases and J lost 1; bases outside the gene matches: 7. The CDR3 contains 16 residues. CDR3 DNA sequence: TGTGCCAGCAGTACGCCAGGACAGGGGGCGTCCTACGAGCAGTACTTC. Translated: CASSTPGQGASYEQYF.

The chain has TRBV18 and TRBJ1-1; D not certain. The CDR3 has 19 residues. Germline V gives CDR1 KGHSH, CDR2 LQKENI. V was clipped by 1 base and J by 1 base, with 22 bases between them. In DNA, the CDR3 is TGTGCCAGCTCACCACTAAGCTTCCGGGGTCGCGGTCCGAACACTGAAGCTTTCTTT. Its translation: CASSPLSFRGRGPNTEAFF.

A note on this clone: Other DNA sequences of this sample code for an identical CDR3. The chain joins TRBV6-5 to TRBJ1-4; no clear D gene. The germline V and J ends were trimmed by 1 base and 8 bases, with 8 bases remaining between them. The CDR3 runs 13 residues. Germline CDR1 is MNHEY and CDR2 is SVGAGI. The DNA of the CDR3 is TGTGCCAGCAGTTACTTGGGCGGAGAAAAACTGTTTTTT. Protein: CASSYLGGEKLFF.

The chain has TRBV28 and TRBJ2-1; D is ambiguous. CDR1 MDHEN and CDR2 SYDVKM come from the germline V gene. This CDR3 is built from 11 residues. Trimming removed 3 bases at V and 12 bases at J, with 9 bases between. The CDR3 DNA follows: TGTGCCAGCAGTTTGCGGTACGCGCAGTTCTTC. Encoded protein: CASSLRYAQFF. The full variable domain, rest sourced from reference TRBV28 and TRBJ2-1, is DVKVTQSSRYLVKRTGEKVFLECVQDMDHENMFWYRQDPGLGLRLIYFSYDVKMKEKGDIPEGYSVSREKKERFSLILESASTNQTSMYLCASSLRYAQFFGPGTRLTVL.

The chain recombines TRBV15 with TRBJ2-7, with 8 bases identical to TRBD1. The CDR3 sequence is 14 residues long. The V gene's germline CDR1 is LNHNV and CDR2 YYDKDF (reference sequence). V was pared by 9 bases and J by 3 bases, with 10 bases of the junction left unmatched. CDR3 loop: CATVKGQGHYEQYF. In DNA form, the CDR3 reads TGTGCCACAGTGAAAGGACAGGGCCACTACGAGCAGTACTTC.

J is TRBJ1-4 and V is TRBV6-1; possible D gene TRBD1, 5 bases. The CDR3 is made up of 14 amino acids. Germline V gives CDR1 MNHNS, CDR2 SASEGT. Between the trimmed V and J ends, which lost 7 bases and 3 bases, there was a span of 12 bases. This CDR3 reads CASTSGGANEKLFF. CDR3 DNA: TGTGCCAGCACGTCGGGGGGGGCTAATGAAAAACTGTTTTTT.

The genes are TRBV13 and TRBJ2-1; 12 nucleotides match TRBD2. CDR1 is PRHDT, CDR2 FYEKMQ, per germline (reference sequence). V was pared by 4 bases and J by 4 bases, with 8 bases of the junction left unmatched. The length of the CDR3 is 17 residues. CDR3 residues: CASSSTGTSGPYNEQFF. The CDR3, as DNA: TGTGCCAGCAGCTCCACCGGGACTAGCGGGCCATACAATGAGCAGTTCTTC. The variable domain in full, with the rest retrieved from reference TRBV13 and TRBJ2-1, is AAGVIQSPRHLIKEKRETATLKCYPIPRHDTVYWYQQGPGQDPQFLISFYEKMQSDKGSIPDRFSAQQFSDYHSELNMSSLELGDSALYFCASSSTGTSGPYNEQFFGPGTRLTVL.

J is TRBJ2-6 and V is TRBV12-5; 7 bases fit TRBD1. V was clipped by 2 bases and J by 1 base; unmatched bases: 5. This CDR3 comprises 17 residues. The germline CDR1 and CDR2 sequences are LGHNT and FRNRAP. CDR3: CASGLIRGTSGANVLTF. The CDR3 DNA follows: TGTGCTAGTGGTTTGATCAGGGGGACGTCTGGGGCCAACGTCCTGACTTTC.